This TCR beta chain was captured by sequencing in a study of glioma-infiltrating T cells after dendritic cell vaccination. Whole-study context: Dendritic cell vaccination trial patients had either newly diagnosed or recurrent glioblastoma. General study findings and limits: TCR clonality showed no direct relationship with survival.

Noted time point: after dendritic cell vaccination, including at tumor progression/relapse. Selection required adequate fresh-frozen tumor tissue plus more than two years' survival data. The CDR3 extends over 16 amino acids. Trimming cost V 2 bases and J 4 bases, with 18 bases left between them. Germline V gene sequence: CDR1 SGHKS, CDR2 YYEKEE (reference sequence). TCRB CDR3 was amplified from 2 ug genomic DNA or less. Assay: immunoSEQ multiplex PCR; the TCRdb copy retains only in-frame clones and omits some. The table has just under 100,000 clones, 65% to 85% seen once. For this clone: Its antigen is unidentified.

The source of this sequence is a human donor with glioblastoma. The sequences come from blood, collected after dendritic cell vaccination. The V and J genes are TRBV5-5 and TRBJ1-2, with a possible D match to TRBD1 (6 bases). The CDR3 reads CASSLGAGVFIYGYTF. The CDR3 region has the DNA TGTGCCAGCAGCTTAGGAGCAGGGGTCTTTATCTATGGCTACACCTTC.